The clone carrying this T cell receptor beta chain was seen only once. Its antigen is not identified. The CDR3 spans 12 residues. V shed 5 bases and J shed 5 bases, with 9 bases lying between them. The germline V gene encodes CDR1 SEHNR and CDR2 FQNEAQ (reference sequence). The source of the sample is a study of T cells in localized non-small cell lung cancer. General study points: Uninvolved adjacent lung showed higher T cell clonality than tumor.

The assay was immunoSEQ multiplex PCR, and TCRdb's table has in-frame clones only and misses some. The sample lists around 20,000 clones, approximately 87% occurring once. This chain connects TRBV7-9 to TRBJ1-2, with a possible D match to TRBD1 (5 bases). The TCR sequence derives from a woman aged 35 to 70 with stage I lung adenocarcinoma. Sequences were derived from peripheral blood, sampled before any cancer treatment. CDR3 in amino acids: CASSRDRYGYTF. The CDR3 DNA follows: TGTGCCAGCAGCCGGGACCGATATGGCTACACCTTC.